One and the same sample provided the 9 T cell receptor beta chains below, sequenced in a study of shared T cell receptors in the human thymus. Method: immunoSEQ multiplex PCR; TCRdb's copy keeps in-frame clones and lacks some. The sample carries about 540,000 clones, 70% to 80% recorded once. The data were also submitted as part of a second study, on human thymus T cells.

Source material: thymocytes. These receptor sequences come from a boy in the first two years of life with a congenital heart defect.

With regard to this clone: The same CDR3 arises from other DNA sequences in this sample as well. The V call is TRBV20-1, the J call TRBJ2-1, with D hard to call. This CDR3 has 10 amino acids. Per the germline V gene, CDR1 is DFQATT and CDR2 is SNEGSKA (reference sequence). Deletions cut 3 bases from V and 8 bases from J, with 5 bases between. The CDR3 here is CSARRDEQFF. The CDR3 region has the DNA TGCAGTGCTAGGCGCGATGAGCAGTTCTTC.

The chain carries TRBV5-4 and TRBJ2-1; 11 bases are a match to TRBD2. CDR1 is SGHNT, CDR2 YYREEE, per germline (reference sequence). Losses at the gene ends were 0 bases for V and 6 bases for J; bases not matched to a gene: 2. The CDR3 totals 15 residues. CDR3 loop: CASSLGSGRANEQFF. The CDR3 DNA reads TGTGCCAGCAGCTTGGGTAGCGGGAGGGCCAATGAGCAGTTCTTC.

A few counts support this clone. The DNA for the CDR3 is TGTGCCAGCAGCGCTGACAGGGGGCCCACAGATACGCAGTATTTT. It translates to CASSADRGPTDTQYF. The chain is built from TRBV21-1 and TRBJ2-3; the table calls TRBD1, which could not be checked here. TRBV21-1 is a recognized pseudogene. This CDR3 is 15 amino acids long.

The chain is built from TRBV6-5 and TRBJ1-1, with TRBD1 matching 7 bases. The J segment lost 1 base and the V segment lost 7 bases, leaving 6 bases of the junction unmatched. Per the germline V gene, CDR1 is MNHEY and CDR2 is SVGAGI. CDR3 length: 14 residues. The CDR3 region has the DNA TGTGCCAGCACCAACAGGGGAGAGAACACTGAAGCTTTCTTT. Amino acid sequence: CASTNRGENTEAFF.

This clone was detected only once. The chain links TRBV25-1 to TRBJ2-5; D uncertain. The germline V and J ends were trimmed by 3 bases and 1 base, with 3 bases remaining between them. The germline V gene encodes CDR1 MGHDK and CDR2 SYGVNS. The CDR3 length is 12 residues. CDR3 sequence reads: CASSDGQETQYF. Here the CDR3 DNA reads TGTGCCAGCAGTGACGGCCAAGAGACCCAGTACTTC.

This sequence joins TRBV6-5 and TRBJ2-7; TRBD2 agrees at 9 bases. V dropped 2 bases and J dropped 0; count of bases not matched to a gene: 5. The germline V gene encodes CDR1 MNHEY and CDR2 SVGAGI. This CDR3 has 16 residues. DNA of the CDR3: TGTGCCAGCAGTTACGACCTTAGCGGGAGCTCCTACGAGCAGTACTTC. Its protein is CASSYDLSGSSYEQYF.

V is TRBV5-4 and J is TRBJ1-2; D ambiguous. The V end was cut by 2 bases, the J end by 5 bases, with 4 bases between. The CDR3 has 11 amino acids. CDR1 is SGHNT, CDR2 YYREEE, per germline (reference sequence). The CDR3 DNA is TGTGCCAGCAGCTTTAAATATGGCTACACCTTC. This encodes CASSFKYGYTF.

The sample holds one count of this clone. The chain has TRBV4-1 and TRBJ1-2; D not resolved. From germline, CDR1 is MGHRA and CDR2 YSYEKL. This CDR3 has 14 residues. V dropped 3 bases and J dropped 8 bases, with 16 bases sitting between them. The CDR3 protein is CASSHSTSRVGYTF. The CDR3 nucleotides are TGCGCCAGCAGCCATAGCACATCCCGGGTGGGCTACACCTTC.

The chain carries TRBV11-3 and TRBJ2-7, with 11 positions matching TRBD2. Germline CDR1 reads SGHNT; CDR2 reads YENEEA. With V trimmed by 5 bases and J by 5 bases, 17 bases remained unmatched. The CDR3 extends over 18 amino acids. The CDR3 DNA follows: TGTGCCAGCAGCCTCCATGGACTAGCGGGCCCAATAGACGACGAGCAGTACTTC. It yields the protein CASSLHGLAGPIDDEQYF.